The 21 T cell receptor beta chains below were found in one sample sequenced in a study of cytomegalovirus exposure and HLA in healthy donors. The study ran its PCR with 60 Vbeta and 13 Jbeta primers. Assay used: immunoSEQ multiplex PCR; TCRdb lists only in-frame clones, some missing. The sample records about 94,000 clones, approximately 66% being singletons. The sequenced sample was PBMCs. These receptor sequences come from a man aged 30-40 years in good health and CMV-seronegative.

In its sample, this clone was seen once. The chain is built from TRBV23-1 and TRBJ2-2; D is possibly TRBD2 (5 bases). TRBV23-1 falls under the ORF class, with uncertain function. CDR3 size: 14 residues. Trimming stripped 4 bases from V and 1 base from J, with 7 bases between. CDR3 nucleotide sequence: TGCGCCAGCAGTCGCCGGGAGAACACCGGGGAGCTGTTTTTT. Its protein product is CASSRRENTGELFF.

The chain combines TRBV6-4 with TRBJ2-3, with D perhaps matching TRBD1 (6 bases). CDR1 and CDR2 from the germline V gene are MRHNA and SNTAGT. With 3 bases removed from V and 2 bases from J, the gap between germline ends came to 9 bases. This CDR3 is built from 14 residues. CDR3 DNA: TGTGCCAGCAGTGATCGACAGGACACAGATACGCAGTATTTT. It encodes CASSDRQDTDTQYF.

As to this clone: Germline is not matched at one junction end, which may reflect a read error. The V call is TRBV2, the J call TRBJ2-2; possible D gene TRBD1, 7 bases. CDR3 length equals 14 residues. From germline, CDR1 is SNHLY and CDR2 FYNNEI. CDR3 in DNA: TGTGCCAGTGGGGGGACAGTGAACACCGGAGAGCTGTTTTTT. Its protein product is CASGGTVNTGELFF.

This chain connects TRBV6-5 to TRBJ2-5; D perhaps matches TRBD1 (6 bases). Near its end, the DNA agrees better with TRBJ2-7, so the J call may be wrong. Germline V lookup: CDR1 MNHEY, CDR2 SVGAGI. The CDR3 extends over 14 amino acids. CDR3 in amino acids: CATHGTQHPYEQYF. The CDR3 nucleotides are TGTGCCACCCACGGGACACAGCACCCCTACGAGCAGTACTTC.

The CDR3 DNA reads as TGTGCCAGCAGCGTTTCAGGGTTGTCCTACGAGCAGTACTTC. It specifies CASSVSGLSYEQYF. The chain recombines TRBV11-2 with TRBJ2-7, with TRBD1 as a possible D gene (5 bases). In germline, CDR1 is SGHAT, CDR2 FQNNGV. The length of the CDR3 is 14 residues. The V end was cut by 5 bases, the J end by 1 base, with 12 bases between.

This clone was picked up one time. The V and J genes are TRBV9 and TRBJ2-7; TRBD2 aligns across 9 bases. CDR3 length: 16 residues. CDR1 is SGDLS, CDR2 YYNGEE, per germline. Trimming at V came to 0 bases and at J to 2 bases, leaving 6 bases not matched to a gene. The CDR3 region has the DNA TGTGCCAGCAGCGTAGGCGGAGCGGGGGGTACCTACGAGCAGTACTTC. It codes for CASSVGGAGGTYEQYF.

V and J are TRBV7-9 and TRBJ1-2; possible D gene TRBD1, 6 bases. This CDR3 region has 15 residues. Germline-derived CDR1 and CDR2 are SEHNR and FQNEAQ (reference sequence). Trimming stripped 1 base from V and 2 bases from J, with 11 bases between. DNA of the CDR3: TGTGCCAGCAGCTTAGGGCAGGGGCCGAACTATGGCTACACCTTC. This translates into CASSLGQGPNYGYTF.

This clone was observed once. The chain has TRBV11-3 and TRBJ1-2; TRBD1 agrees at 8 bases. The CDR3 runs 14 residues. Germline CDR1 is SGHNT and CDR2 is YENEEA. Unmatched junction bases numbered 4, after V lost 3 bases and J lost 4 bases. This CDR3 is CASSFRGRFYGYTF. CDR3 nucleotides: TGTGCCAGCAGCTTCAGGGGGCGCTTCTATGGCTACACCTTC. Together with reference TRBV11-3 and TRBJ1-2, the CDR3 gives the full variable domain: EAGVVQSPRYKIIEKKQPVAFWCNPISGHNTLYWYLQNLGQGPELLIRYENEEAVDDSQLPKDRFSAERLKGVDSTLKIQPAELGDSAVYLCASSFRGRFYGYTFGSGTRLTVV.

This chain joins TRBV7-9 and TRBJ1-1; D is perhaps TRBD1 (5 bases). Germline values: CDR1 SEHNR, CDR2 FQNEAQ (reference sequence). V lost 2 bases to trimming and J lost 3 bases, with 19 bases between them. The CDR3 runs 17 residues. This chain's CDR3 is CASSLIIQAAGHTEAFF. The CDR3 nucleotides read TGTGCCAGCAGCTTAATTATACAAGCAGCGGGGCACACTGAAGCTTTCTTT. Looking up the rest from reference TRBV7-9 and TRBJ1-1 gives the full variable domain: DTGVSQNPRHKITKRGQNVTFRCDPISEHNRLYWYRQTLGQGPEFLTYFQNEAQLEKSRLLSDRFSAERPKGSFSTLEIQRTEQGDSAMYLCASSLIIQAAGHTEAFFGQGTRLTVV.

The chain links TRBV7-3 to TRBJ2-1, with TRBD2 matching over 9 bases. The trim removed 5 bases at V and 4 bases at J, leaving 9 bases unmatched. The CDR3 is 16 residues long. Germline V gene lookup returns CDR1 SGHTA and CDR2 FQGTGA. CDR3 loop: CASSTRRSGSYNEQFF. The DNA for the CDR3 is TGTGCCAGCAGCACCCGGCGTAGCGGGAGTTACAATGAGCAGTTCTTC.

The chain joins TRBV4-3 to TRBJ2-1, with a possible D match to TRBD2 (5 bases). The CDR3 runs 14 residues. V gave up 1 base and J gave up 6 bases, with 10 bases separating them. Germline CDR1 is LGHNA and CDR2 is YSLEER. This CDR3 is CASSQVLRGNEQFF. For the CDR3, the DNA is TGCGCCAGCAGCCAAGTTCTCCGGGGCAATGAGCAGTTCTTC.

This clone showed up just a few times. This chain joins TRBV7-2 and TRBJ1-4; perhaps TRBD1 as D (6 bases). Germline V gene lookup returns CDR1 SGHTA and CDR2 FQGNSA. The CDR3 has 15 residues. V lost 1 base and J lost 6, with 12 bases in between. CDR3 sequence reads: CASSLEGGGHEKLFF. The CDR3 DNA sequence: TGTGCCAGCAGCTTAGAAGGGGGGGGGCATGAAAAACTGTTTTTT.

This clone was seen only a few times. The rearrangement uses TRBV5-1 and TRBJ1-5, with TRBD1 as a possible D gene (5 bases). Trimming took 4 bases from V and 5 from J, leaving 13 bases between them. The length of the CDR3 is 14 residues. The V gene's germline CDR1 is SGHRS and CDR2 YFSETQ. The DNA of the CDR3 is TGCGCCAGCAGCGAGGATACAGGAGATCAGCCCCAGCATTTT. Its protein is CASSEDTGDQPQHF.

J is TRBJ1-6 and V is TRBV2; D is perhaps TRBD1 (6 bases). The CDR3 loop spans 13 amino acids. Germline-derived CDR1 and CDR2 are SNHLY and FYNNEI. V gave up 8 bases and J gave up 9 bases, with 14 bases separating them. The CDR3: CASRGEGGSPLHF. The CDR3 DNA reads TGTGCCAGCCGTGGGGAGGGGGGTTCACCCCTCCACTTT.

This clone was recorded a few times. The CDR3: CASSWAGLVYQETQYF. The CDR3 region has the DNA TGTGCCAGCAGCTGGGCTGGACTAGTTTACCAAGAGACCCAGTACTTC. The gene calls are TRBV11-2 and TRBJ2-5, with 7 bases aligning to TRBD2. After removal of 4 bases from V and 0 bases from J, the junction contained 8 bases not matched to a gene. This CDR3 is 16 amino acids long. Germline-derived CDR1 and CDR2 are SGHAT and FQNNGV. The whole variable domain, remainder taken from reference TRBV11-2 and TRBJ2-5, is EAGVAQSPRYKIIEKRQSVAFWCNPISGHATLYWYQQILGQGPKLLIQFQNNGVVDDSQLPKDRFSAERLKGVDSTLKIQPAKLEDSAVYLCASSWAGLVYQETQYFGPGTRLLVL.

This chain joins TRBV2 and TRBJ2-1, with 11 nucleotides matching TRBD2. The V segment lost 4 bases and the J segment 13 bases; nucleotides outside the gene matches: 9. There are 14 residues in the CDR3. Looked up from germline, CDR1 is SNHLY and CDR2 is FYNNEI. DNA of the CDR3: TGTGCCAGCAGTGTTCTAGCGGGAGGAGGCGACCAGTTCTTC. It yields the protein CASSVLAGGGDQFF. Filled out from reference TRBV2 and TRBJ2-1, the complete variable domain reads EPEVTQTPSHQVTQMGQEVILRCVPISNHLYFYWYRQILGQKVEFLVSFYNNEISEKSEIFDDQFSVERPDGSNFTLKIRSTKLEDSAMYFCASSVLAGGGDQFFGPGTRLTVL.

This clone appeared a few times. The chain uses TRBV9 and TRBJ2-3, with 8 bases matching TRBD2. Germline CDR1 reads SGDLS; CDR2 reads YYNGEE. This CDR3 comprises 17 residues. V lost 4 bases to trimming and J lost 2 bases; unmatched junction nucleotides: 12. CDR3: CASSLLGGREVTDTQYF. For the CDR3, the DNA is TGTGCCAGCAGCCTTCTTGGGGGGCGGGAGGTCACAGATACGCAGTATTTT.

In nucleotides, the CDR3 is TGCGCCAGCAGCCAAGGGTTAGCGGGAAGGCGGACAGATACGCAGTATTTT. It is translated as CASSQGLAGRRTDTQYF. The rearrangement joins TRBV4-1 to TRBJ2-3; 8 positions agree with TRBD2. The V gene's germline CDR1 is MGHRA and CDR2 YSYEKL. The CDR3 has 17 amino acids. V was clipped by 1 base and J by 3 bases; unmatched bases: 9.

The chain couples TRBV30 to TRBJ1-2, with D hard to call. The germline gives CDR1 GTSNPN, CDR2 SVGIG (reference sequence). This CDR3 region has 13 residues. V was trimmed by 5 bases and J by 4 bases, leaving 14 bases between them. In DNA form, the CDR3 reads TGTGCCTGGGCCCCCGGGAGGGTCTATGGCTACACCTTC. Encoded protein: CAWAPGRVYGYTF.

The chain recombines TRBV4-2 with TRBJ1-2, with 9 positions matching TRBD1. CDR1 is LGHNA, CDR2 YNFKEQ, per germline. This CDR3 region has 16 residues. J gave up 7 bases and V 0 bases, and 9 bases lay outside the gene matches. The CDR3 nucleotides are TGTGCCAGCAGCCAAGAGACCGGGACAGGGAGGCTTGGCTACACCTTC. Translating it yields CASSQETGTGRLGYTF.

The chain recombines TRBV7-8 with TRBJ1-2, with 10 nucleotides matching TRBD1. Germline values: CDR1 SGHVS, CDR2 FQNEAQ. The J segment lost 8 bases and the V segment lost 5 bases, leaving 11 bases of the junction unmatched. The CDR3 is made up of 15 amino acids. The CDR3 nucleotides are TGTGCCAGCAGCCCCAGTGCAGGACAGGGGGGCGGCTACACCTTC. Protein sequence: CASSPSAGQGGGYTF.